Listed below are T cell receptor beta chains from one sample, sequenced in a study of blood T cell repertoires in COVID-19. Data came from immunoSEQ multiplex PCR; TCRdb stores just in-frame clones and leaves some out. The data show fewer than 250,000 clones, with 84% seen just once and roughly 3% held by the top ten. The specimen was PBMCs or T cells enriched from blood (not recorded which). These receptors were taken from a woman aged 25 to 39 who had recovered from COVID-19. CDR3s include the opening cysteine and the closing phenylalanine or tryptophan. The D gene is left open where the match is weak. The size entry is marked missing in some rows and otherwise reads once, few, many or a size class.

D gene,J gene,CDR3 length,clone size,V gene,CDR3 protein,CDR3 DNA
TRBD1,TRBJ2-7,18,NA,TRBV7-6,CASSLLRGGTGVTYEQYF,TGTGCCAGCAGCCTCCTACGGGGGGGGACAGGGGTCACATACGAGCAGTACTTC
NA,TRBJ2-3,19,NA,TRBV11-2,CASSLKRAERGAFTDTQYF,TGTGCCAGCAGCTTAAAACGCGCTGAACGGGGGGCATTCACAGATACGCAGTATTTT
TRBD1,TRBJ1-6,14,NA,TRBV27,CASSFRDSNSPLHF,TGTGCCAGCAGTTTCCGGGACAGTAATTCACCCCTCCACTTT
TRBD2,TRBJ2-4,18,few,TRBV7-2,CASTSGLAGGVSKNIQYF,TGTGCCAGCACCTCGGGACTAGCGGGGGGGGTATCCAAAAACATTCAGTACTTC
TRBD1,TRBJ2-3,16,NA,TRBV7-2,CASSSRTGGRADTQYF,TGTGCCAGCAGCTCCCGGACAGGGGGCAGGGCAGATACGCAGTATTTT
TRBD2,TRBJ2-1,16,NA,TRBV23-1,CASSQYFWGGYNEQFF,TGCGCCAGCAGTCAATATTTTTGGGGGGGGTACAATGAGCAGTTCTTC
NA,TRBJ2-4,19,NA,TRBV5-1,CASSAGSGAVLLAKNIQYF,TGCGCCAGCAGCGCCGGGTCAGGGGCCGTTCTTTTAGCCAAAAACATTCAGTACTTC
TRBD1,TRBJ1-6,14,NA,TRBV30,CAWSDRQGYSPLHF,TGTGCCTGGAGTGATCGACAGGGTTATTCACCCCTCCACTTT
NA,TRBJ1-1,15,NA,TRBV3-1/TRBV3-2,CASTEPPPRDTEAFF,TGTGCCAGCACCGAGCCCCCCCCGCGGGACACTGAAGCTTTCTTT
NA,TRBJ1-6,14,NA,TRBV5-8,CASSLFQGMSPLHF,TGTGCCAGCAGCTTGTTCCAGGGAATGTCACCCCTCCACTTT
TRBD1,TRBJ1-2,18,few,TRBV27,CASSLQGTGPNFHYGYTF,TGTGCCAGCAGTTTACAAGGGACAGGGCCCAACTTTCACTATGGCTACACCTTC
NA,TRBJ1-5,14,NA,TRBV5-5,CASSIGHGHQPQHF,TGTGCCAGCAGCATCGGACACGGTCATCAGCCCCAGCATTTT
TRBD2,TRBJ2-5,17,NA,TRBV11-2,CASSSRTSGSSEETQYF,TGTGCCAGCAGCTCACGGACTAGCGGGAGTTCGGAGGAGACCCAGTACTTC
NA,TRBJ1-2,16,NA,TRBV6-5,CASSYSRKGFSYGYTF,TGTGCCAGCAGTTACTCGAGGAAGGGGTTTAGCTATGGCTACACCTTC
NA,TRBJ2-5,14,NA,TRBV2,CASSEDGGPATQYF,TGTGCCAGCAGTGAAGATGGAGGGCCAGCAACCCAGTACTTC
NA,TRBJ1-3,14,NA,TRBV7-2,CASSFLGSGNTIYF,TGTGCCAGCAGCTTCCTCGGCTCTGGAAACACCATATATTTT
NA,TRBJ1-1,15,once,TRBV5-1,CASSLTGLRDTEAFF,TGCGCCAGCAGCTTGACAGGGCTAAGAGACACTGAAGCTTTCTTT
NA,TRBJ1-5,16,once,TRBV28,CASSPWEGSVSQPQHF,TGTGCCAGCAGTCCCTGGGAGGGTAGTGTCAGTCAGCCCCAGCATTTT
TRBD2,TRBJ2-3,14,NA,TRBV6-5,CASSQRDATDTQYF,TGTGCCAGCAGTCAGCGGGATGCCACAGATACGCAGTATTTT
NA,TRBJ1-1,16,NA,TRBV10-3,CAISEAMGGLNTEAFF,TGTGCCATCAGTGAAGCAATGGGGGGATTGAACACTGAAGCTTTCTTT
TRBD1,TRBJ2-3,15,once,TRBV7-2,CASSLRGGPTRAQYF,TGTGCCAGCAGCTTACGAGGGGGCCCAACCCGAGCGCAGTATTTT
TRBD1,TRBJ1-2,14,NA,TRBV27,CASTGTGTNYGYTF,TGTGCCAGCACTGGGACAGGTACTAACTATGGCTACACCTTC
TRBD1,TRBJ1-4,16,NA,TRBV6-6,CASSSGQGATNEKLFF,TGTGCCAGCAGTTCCGGACAGGGTGCAACTAATGAAAAACTGTTTTTT
TRBD1,TRBJ1-1,13,NA,TRBV2,CASSEDRVTEAFF,TGTGCCAGCAGTGAGGACAGGGTCACTGAAGCTTTCTTT
TRBD1,TRBJ1-2,16,NA,TRBV6-4,CASTRRGGQGEGGYTF,TGTGCCAGCACCCGAAGGGGAGGACAGGGGGAGGGTGGCTACACCTTC
TRBD2,TRBJ2-1,13,NA,TRBV4-1,CASSFRGSGEQFF,TGCGCCAGCAGCTTTCGTGGTAGCGGGGAGCAGTTCTTC
NA,TRBJ1-5,16,NA,TRBV5-6,CASSLALGIGGQPQHF,TGTGCCAGCAGCTTGGCTCTGGGGATCGGGGGTCAGCCCCAGCATTTT
NA,TRBJ1-2,15,once,TRBV5-4,CASSLGTTEGYGYTF,TGTGCCAGCAGCTTGGGAACCACAGAAGGCTATGGCTACACCTTC
NA,TRBJ2-2,15,NA,TRBV11-3,CASSLGGLTSGELFF,TGTGCCAGCAGCTTAGGGGGGCTCACTTCCGGGGAGCTGTTTTTT
NA,TRBJ1-5,14,NA,TRBV18,CASSPGGGNQPQHF,TGTGCCAGCTCACCGGGGGGGGGCAATCAGCCCCAGCATTTT
NA,TRBJ1-3,16,NA,TRBV20-1,CSASQGTLSSGNTIYF,TGCAGTGCTAGTCAGGGGACCCTGAGCTCTGGAAACACCATATATTTT
TRBD1,TRBJ1-5,15,NA,TRBV7-2,CASSFRQGENQPQHF,TGTGCCAGCAGCTTCCGACAGGGGGAAAATCAGCCCCAGCATTTT
TRBD1,TRBJ1-2,13,NA,TRBV6-5,CASNPTGSYGYTF,TGTGCCAGCAACCCGACAGGGAGCTATGGCTACACCTTC
NA,TRBJ2-7,13,NA,TRBV12-3/TRBV12-4,CASSLRQGNEQYF,TGTGCCAGCAGTTTGAGGCAGGGCAACGAGCAGTACTTC
NA,TRBJ1-6,14,NA,TRBV7-8,CASSFDRLNSPLHF,TGTGCCAGCAGCTTCGACAGATTAAATTCACCCCTCCACTTT